The 25 T cell receptor beta chains listed next were all sequenced from one sample in a study of shared clonotypes between healthy human individuals. Measured with immunoSEQ multiplex PCR; TCRdb has only the in-frame clones, and not every one. The data hold 2 million to 2.5 million clones, with roughly 93% observed a single time. The sample comprised naive CD4+ T cells from PBMCs. The subset here: CD45RA+ positively selected. The receptors originated from a man between 18 and 29 years old in good health. Some clones in this sample may be carry-over from other donors' samples.

CDR3 in DNA: TGTGCCAGCAGCTTGGGACAGTGGGGGGATGAGCAGTTCTTC. Protein: CASSLGQWGDEQFF. V usage is TRBV7-3 and J usage is TRBJ2-1; perhaps TRBD1 as D (7 bases). Deletions cut 3 bases from V and 8 bases from J, with 14 bases between. The V gene's germline CDR1 is SGHTA and CDR2 FQGTGA. The CDR3 spans 14 residues.

This clone was recorded once. This chain uses TRBV18 with TRBJ2-2, with D perhaps TRBD1 (5 bases). The CDR3 extends over 15 amino acids. Germline assignment: CDR1 KGHSH and CDR2 LQKENI. The ends were cut back, 2 bases at V and 5 bases at J, with 12 bases in the middle. The CDR3 coding sequence is TGTGCCAGCTCACCAGGGGCAGAACTTACCGGGGAGCTGTTTTTT. Translating it yields CASSPGAELTGELFF. Full variable domain (remainder filled in from reference TRBV18 and TRBJ2-2): NAGVMQNPRHLVRRRGQEARLRCSPMKGHSHVYWYRQLPEEGLKFMVYLQKENIIDESGMPKERFSAEFPKEGPSILRIQQVVRGDSAAYFCASSPGAELTGELFFGEGSRLTVL.

This clone has a handful of counts. This chain uses TRBV4-1 with TRBJ1-5; D is possibly TRBD1 (6 bases). CDR3 length equals 15 residues. Germline V CDR1 and CDR2: MGHRA, YSYEKL. V dropped 1 base and J dropped 3 bases, with 10 bases sitting between them. CDR3 sequence (DNA): TGCGCCAGCAGCCAAGTTACAGGGTACAATCAGCCCCAGCATTTT. Translated, it gives CASSQVTGYNQPQHF.

This sequence joins TRBV19 and TRBJ1-1; D possibly corresponds to TRBD1 (6 bases). Deletions cut 3 bases from V and 5 bases from J, with 10 bases between. Germline V CDR1 and CDR2: LNHDA, SQIVND (reference sequence). The CDR3 loop spans 13 amino acids. The CDR3 coding sequence is TGTGCCAGTAGTATCTTACAGGGTACTGAAGCTTTCTTT. Protein product: CASSILQGTEAFF.

The V gene is TRBV7-3, the J gene TRBJ2-1; 8 bases agree with TRBD2. The junction had 8 bases not matched to a gene; V was cut back by 7 bases and J by 9 bases. Germline V gene lookup returns CDR1 SGHTA and CDR2 FQGTGA. This CDR3 has 13 amino acids. The CDR3 DNA reads as TGTGCCAGCAAGCGGGAGAGGGGCGGTGAGCAGTTCTTC. The encoded protein is CASKRERGGEQFF.

The chain links TRBV6-1 to TRBJ2-5; 12 positions agree with TRBD2. Germline assignment: CDR1 MNHNS and CDR2 SASEGT. The ends lost 0 bases at V and 4 bases at J; junction bases unmatched: 18. The CDR3 has 21 amino acids. The CDR3 spells CASSEALIQSRLAGGTETQYF. DNA for the CDR3: TGTGCCAGCAGTGAAGCGTTAATCCAGAGTCGGCTAGCGGGAGGGACAGAGACCCAGTACTTC.

This clone was detected only once. The chain combines TRBV7-2 with TRBJ2-5; the D gene is possibly TRBD1 (5 bases). The CDR3 totals 13 residues. V dropped 1 base and J dropped 7 bases, with 10 bases sitting between them. The V gene's germline CDR1 is SGHTA and CDR2 FQGNSA. The CDR3 loop reads CASSLDLRGTQYF. CDR3 nucleotides: TGTGCCAGCAGCTTAGACCTAAGGGGGACCCAGTACTTC. Full variable domain (rest looked up from reference TRBV7-2 and TRBJ2-5): GAGVSQSPSNKVTEKGKDVELRCDPISGHTALYWYRQSLGQGLEFLIYFQGNSAPDKSGLPSDRFSAERTGGSVSTLTIQRTQQEDSAVYLCASSLDLRGTQYFGPGTRLLVL.

A few counts support this clone. V is TRBV7-2 and J is TRBJ1-5; the D is unclear. The CDR3 contains 12 residues. The V end lost 5 bases, the J end lost 7 bases, and 9 bases lay between the germline ends. Germline V gene lookup returns CDR1 SGHTA and CDR2 FQGNSA. The DNA for the CDR3 is TGTGCCAGCAGCCCTGACCGGCAGCCCCAGCATTTT. Translated, it gives CASSPDRQPQHF.

With respect to this clone: This specimen includes other DNA sequences encoding the same CDR3. This chain uses TRBV5-1 with TRBJ1-5; D may be TRBD1 (5 bases). Germline CDR1 SGHRS, CDR2 YFSETQ. This CDR3 spans 13 amino acids. Trimming shortened V by 1 base and J by 7 bases, and 9 bases separated the two germline ends. For the CDR3, the DNA is TGCGCCAGCAGCTTGACGGGGGACCAGCCCCAGCATTTT. This sequence encodes CASSLTGDQPQHF.

The chain couples TRBV5-1 to TRBJ2-2; TRBD2 agrees at 9 bases. With 3 bases clipped from V and 5 bases from J, the junction kept 5 bases outside the gene matches. There are 15 residues in the CDR3. Germline loops: CDR1 SGHRS, CDR2 YFSETQ. CDR3 sequence reads: CASSWLAGATGELFF. CDR3 DNA sequence: TGCGCCAGCAGCTGGTTAGCGGGAGCTACCGGGGAGCTGTTTTTT.

The rearrangement uses TRBV5-3 and TRBJ1-2; D might be TRBD1 (6 bases). Being an ORF, TRBV5-3 has a function that is uncertain. V lost 4 bases and J 4 bases, leaving 11 bases between the germline ends. CDR3 length: 13 residues. The CDR3 coding sequence is TGTGCCAGAAGCCCGGAGGGGGGCTATGGCTACACCTTC. This gives the protein CARSPEGGYGYTF.

The chain employs TRBV27 and TRBJ1-2; maybe TRBD1 (6 bases). The CDR3 contains 14 residues. CDR1 is MNHEY and CDR2 is SMNVEV in the germline V gene (reference sequence). Trimming removed 3 bases from V and 8 bases from J, with 16 bases in between. The CDR3 reads CASSFFAGARGYTF. Here the CDR3 DNA reads TGTGCCAGCAGTTTCTTCGCAGGGGCTAGGGGCTACACCTTC.

Turning to this clone: Other nucleotide sequences from this sample produce the same CDR3. The chain recombines TRBV5-5 with TRBJ1-2, with 7 bases aligning to TRBD1. V was clipped by 3 bases and J by 2 bases; unmatched bases: 7. This CDR3 is 15 amino acids long. Germline values: CDR1 SGHKS, CDR2 YYEKEE (reference sequence). The CDR3 is CASSYTGTANYGYTF. CDR3 nucleotides: TGTGCCAGCAGCTATACAGGGACAGCCAACTATGGCTACACCTTC. Filled out from reference TRBV5-5 and TRBJ1-2, the complete variable domain reads DAGVTQSPTHLIKTRGQQVTLRCSPISGHKSVSWYQQVLGQGPQFIFQYYEKEERGRGNFPDRFSARQFPNYSSELNVNALLLGDSALYLCASSYTGTANYGYTFGSGTRLTVV.

The chain recombines TRBV7-2 with TRBJ1-5; a weak D match, TRBD1 (6 bases). The CDR3 extends over 15 amino acids. Trimming took 2 bases from V and 6 from J, leaving 14 bases between them. Germline CDR1 SGHTA, CDR2 FQGNSA. The CDR3 DNA reads as TGTGCCAGCAGCTTATTGGTGGGGGGCTTTCAGCCCCAGCATTTT. This translates into CASSLLVGGFQPQHF.

The CDR3 is CASSLKRWSGQGRNEQFF. CDR3 bases: TGTGCCAGCAGCCTCAAGAGGTGGAGTGGGCAGGGTAGGAATGAGCAGTTCTTC. The chain joins TRBV14 to TRBJ2-1; D is possibly TRBD1 (5 bases). CDR1 is SGHDN, CDR2 FVKESK, per germline. Trimming cost V 4 bases and J 7 bases, with 26 bases left between them. This CDR3 has 18 residues.

The chain links TRBV7-8 to TRBJ1-2, with 10 bases identical to TRBD1. In germline, CDR1 is SGHVS, CDR2 FQNEAQ. The CDR3 runs to 16 residues. Germline trimming cut 5 bases from V and 3 bases from J; bases unmatched to any gene: 9. CDR3 DNA: TGTGCCAGCAGCAAGACGGGACAGGGGAGGTACTATGGCTACACCTTC. This translates into CASSKTGQGRYYGYTF.

The chain couples TRBV27 to TRBJ2-6; TRBD1 agrees at 9 bases. V dropped 8 bases and J dropped 2; count of bases not matched to a gene: 13. CDR1 is MNHEY, CDR2 SMNVEV, per germline (reference sequence). The CDR3 spans 18 residues. CDR3 residues: CASARTGGASPGANVLTF. CDR3 sequence (DNA): TGTGCCAGCGCGAGAACAGGGGGCGCGAGTCCTGGGGCCAACGTCCTGACTTTC.

This rearrangement joins TRBV6-4 to TRBJ2-3, with 12 nucleotides matching TRBD2. Germline loops: CDR1 MRHNA, CDR2 SNTAGT. The CDR3 covers 15 residues. V was clipped by 6 bases and J by 1 base; unmatched bases: 2. CDR3 in amino acids: CASSRLAGGTDTQYF. CDR3 DNA: TGTGCCAGCAGCCGACTAGCGGGGGGCACAGATACGCAGTATTTT.

Worth noting for this clone: Other DNA variants within this sample encode the same CDR3. This rearrangement joins TRBV18 to TRBJ2-7; a possible D gene is TRBD2 (6 bases). Trimming took off 3 bases at V and 1 base at J, with 10 bases between the two ends. Per the germline V gene, CDR1 is KGHSH and CDR2 is LQKENI. The CDR3 consists of 14 residues. The chain's CDR3 is CASSPLGRSYEQYF. CDR3 bases: TGTGCCAGCTCACCCCTCGGGAGATCCTACGAGCAGTACTTC.

This chain uses TRBV9 with TRBJ2-2; TRBD2 might be the D (6 bases). The germline V gene has CDR1 SGDLS and CDR2 YYNGEE. The CDR3 totals 16 residues. Deletions cut 2 bases from V and 2 bases from J, with 13 bases between. The CDR3 protein is CASSVSLATNTGELFF. For the CDR3, the DNA is TGTGCCAGCAGCGTTTCCCTAGCGACCAACACCGGGGAGCTGTTTTTT.

This chain connects TRBV28 to TRBJ2-1; 10 bases agree with TRBD1. The CDR3 has 20 amino acids. CDR1 and CDR2 from the germline V gene are MDHEN and SYDVKM. With V trimmed by 7 bases and J by 9 bases, 27 bases remained unmatched. CDR3 in DNA: TGTGCCAGCACCCTTGACGCTATCTGGTCTACGACAGGGGGCTTAGGTGAGCAGTTCTTC. Amino acids: CASTLDAIWSTTGGLGEQFF.

The V gene is TRBV27, the J gene TRBJ2-7; 7 nucleotides agree with TRBD1. The germline gives CDR1 MNHEY, CDR2 SMNVEV (reference sequence). Trimming cost V 2 bases and J 5 bases; bases outside gene matches: 6. The CDR3 contains 14 residues. The CDR3 protein is CASSLRDRSHEQYF. In DNA, the CDR3 is TGTGCCAGCAGTTTACGGGACAGATCTCACGAGCAGTACTTC.

The genes are TRBV30 and TRBJ2-1; D gene uncertain. Germline lookup yields CDR1 GTSNPN and CDR2 SVGIG (reference sequence). CDR3 length: 10 residues. V lost 2 bases to trimming and J lost 7 bases, with 3 bases between them. CDR3 loop: CAWSNNEQFF. In DNA form, the CDR3 reads TGTGCCTGGAGTAATAATGAGCAGTTCTTC. The full variable domain, completed using reference TRBV30 and TRBJ2-1, is SQTIHQWPATLVQPVGSPLSLECTVEGTSNPNLYWYRQAAGRGLQLLFYSVGIGQISSEVPQNLSASRPQDRQFILSSKKLLLSDSGFYLCAWSNNEQFFGPGTRLTVL.

As for this clone: Additional DNA sequences in this sample encode the identical CDR3. The chain couples TRBV6-1 to TRBJ1-2; 7 nucleotides line up with TRBD1. Trimming cost V 1 base and J 4 bases; bases outside gene matches: 0. The germline CDR1 and CDR2 sequences are MNHNS and SASEGT. This CDR3 is 13 amino acids long. This chain's CDR3 is CASSEDRGYGYTF. In DNA form, the CDR3 reads TGTGCCAGCAGTGAAGACAGGGGCTATGGCTACACCTTC.

The chain recombines TRBV5-1 with TRBJ2-5; D remains ambiguous. Per germline, CDR1 SGHRS and CDR2 YFSETQ. Between the trimmed V and J ends, which lost 5 bases and 2 bases, there was a span of 13 bases. The CDR3 runs 14 residues. The CDR3 sequence: CASSYTVGQETQYF. The CDR3 DNA sequence: TGCGCCAGCAGTTATACGGTGGGTCAAGAGACCCAGTACTTC.